A single sample gave rise to the 14 T cell receptor beta chains below, sequenced in a study of regulatory T cells in long-lasting Graves disease. Time point described: persistent/refractory GD, antithyroid drugs over 5 years with positive TRAb. Researchers made the TCR library from RNA that was extracted from PBMCs. To make TCR beta libraries, researchers used iRepertoire HTBI primers and Arm-PCR of CDR3 regions. TCRdb called the multiplex PCR reads again in MiXCR, with one record for every CDR3 protein. Here the sample spans 450,000 or so distinct CDR3 sequences, 20% being singletons. The sample was peripheral blood mononuclear cells (PBMCs), taken when the disease was refractory, from a patient treated with antithyroid drugs. These receptors were collected from a female donor with Graves disease.

This clonotype was observed many times. The rearrangement joins TRBV27 to TRBJ1-5; 8 nucleotides agree with TRBD1. Losses at the gene ends were 6 bases for V and 6 bases for J; bases not matched to a gene: 1. This CDR3 has 12 residues. The germline CDR1 and CDR2 sequences are MNHEY and SMNVEV (reference sequence). CDR3 amino acids: CASRQGGQPQHF. CDR3 coding DNA: TGTGCCAGCAGACAGGGGGGTCAGCCCCAGCATTTT.

This clonotype has ten or more counts. The chain joins TRBV5-1 to TRBJ2-7, with 9 bases identical to TRBD2. The V and J ends lost 0 bases and 6 bases, in that order; junction bases with no gene match: 7. The CDR3 loop spans 15 amino acids. Germline loops: CDR1 SGHRS, CDR2 YFSETQ. Written as DNA, the CDR3 is TGCGCCAGCAGCTTGGCTGAGCGGGAGGCTTCCGAGCAGTACTTC. Encoded protein: CASSLAEREASEQYF.

This clonotype occurred a few times. J is TRBJ2-1 and V is TRBV7-6; D gene uncertain. CDR3 length equals 15 residues. The germline V gene has CDR1 SGHVS and CDR2 FNYEAQ. V shed 2 bases and J shed 2 bases, with 10 bases lying between them. The CDR3 is CASSLNAKPYNEQFF. The CDR3 DNA reads TGTGCCAGCAGCTTAAATGCGAAACCCTACAATGAGCAGTTCTTC.

The sample holds many counts of this clonotype. This rearrangement joins TRBV7-8 to TRBJ2-5, with no clear D. Trimming left V 1 base short and J 2 bases short, with 8 bases between. From germline, CDR1 is SGHVS and CDR2 FQNEAQ. The CDR3 consists of 14 residues. For the CDR3, the DNA is TGTGCCAGCAGCTTAGAGTCAATTCAAGAGACCCAGTACTTC. Protein: CASSLESIQETQYF.

This clonotype was counted ten times or more. The chain joins TRBV28 to TRBJ2-6, with no clear D. Germline-derived CDR1 and CDR2 are MDHEN and SYDVKM. With 2 bases removed from V and 0 bases from J, the gap between germline ends came to 11 bases. The CDR3 consists of 17 residues. DNA of the CDR3: TGTGCCAGCAGTTTAAGTGAACTCTTCTCTGGGGCCAACGTCCTGACTTTC. Protein product: CASSLSELFSGANVLTF.

The J gene is TRBJ2-3, the V gene TRBV19; 8 bases map to TRBD1. The CDR3 length is 14 residues. The V and J ends lost 6 bases and 4 bases, in that order; junction bases with no gene match: 6. Germline lookup yields CDR1 LNHDA and CDR2 SQIVND (reference sequence). The CDR3, as DNA: TGTGCCAGTAGCCCAGGGGGCAGGGCAGATACGCAGTATTTT. This gives the protein CASSPGGRADTQYF.

The sample holds many counts of this clonotype. The chain has TRBV29-1 and TRBJ2-7; D assignment may be TRBD1 or TRBD2 (5 bases each). CDR1 and CDR2 (germline): SQVTM, ANQGSEA. The V end lost 0 bases, the J end lost 7 bases, and 16 bases lay between the germline ends. The CDR3 is 14 residues long. The chain's CDR3 is CSVEDGGPPGEQYF. CDR3 DNA: TGCAGCGTTGAAGATGGGGGACCCCCAGGAGAGCAGTACTTC.

This chain joins TRBV18 and TRBJ2-2, with D unresolved. Trimming removed 0 bases from V and 7 bases from J, with 3 bases in between. This CDR3 contains 12 residues. Per the germline V gene, CDR1 is KGHSH and CDR2 is LQKENI. CDR3 in DNA: TGTGCCAGCTCACCACCGGTCGGGGAGCTGTTTTTT. Translating it yields CASSPPVGELFF.

This clonotype was found a few times. DNA of the CDR3: TGTGCCAGCAGTGACCCCAAGGGGGGGAAGAACACTGAAGCTTTCTTT. It encodes CASSDPKGGKNTEAFF. This chain connects TRBV25-1 to TRBJ1-1, with D possibly being TRBD1 (6 bases). Germline V CDR1 and CDR2: MGHDK, SYGVNS. The CDR3 has 16 residues. Deletions cut 3 bases from V and 1 base from J, with 15 bases between.

CDR3 loop: CASRGIQDSLGTQYF. The CDR3 coding sequence is TGCGCCAGCAGGGGAATTCAGGATTCCTTGGGGACCCAGTACTTC. The V and J genes are TRBV5-1 and TRBJ2-5, with D uncertain. V shed 5 bases and J shed 7 bases, with 21 bases lying between them. This CDR3 region has 15 residues. Germline values: CDR1 SGHRS, CDR2 YFSETQ.

A remark on this clonotype: A read error may explain this, as a much larger clone is one base away. V gene TRBV27 combines with J gene TRBJ1-2; TRBD1 is a possible D gene (6 bases). Germline CDR1 and CDR2: MNHEY and SMNVEV (reference sequence). The CDR3 loop spans 14 amino acids. CDR3 residues: CASSFLGAGEGYIF. The CDR3 DNA reads as TGTGCCAGCAGTTTTCTTGGGGCAGGGGAAGGCTACATCTTC.

This clonotype was detected a few times. The chain is built from TRBV7-9 and TRBJ2-2; D gene unclear. Trimming left V 3 bases short and J 4 bases short, with 12 bases between. Germline CDR1 is SEHNR and CDR2 is FQNEAQ (reference sequence). The CDR3 covers 15 residues. Here the CDR3 DNA reads TGTGCCAGCAGCTTCCTAGGACGCGGCACCGGGGAGCTGTTTTTT. Translation gives CASSFLGRGTGELFF.

This clonotype was picked up many times. The V gene is TRBV29-1, the J gene TRBJ2-7; D assignment may be TRBD1 or TRBD2 (6 bases each). Germline assignment: CDR1 SQVTM and CDR2 ANQGSEA. CDR3 length: 13 amino acids. V lost 6 bases, J lost 5 bases, and 17 bases lay in between. CDR3 in amino acids: CSVQPEGVHEQYF. The CDR3 coding sequence is TGCAGCGTCCAACCGGAGGGGGTCCACGAGCAGTACTTC.

This clonotype was detected once. This chain joins TRBV4-3 and TRBJ1-1; 9 nucleotides line up with TRBD1. Germline CDR1 reads LGHNA; CDR2 reads YSLEER. CDR3 size: 15 residues. The trim removed 3 bases at V and 3 bases at J, leaving 5 bases unmatched. CDR3 nucleotide sequence: TGCGCCAGCAGCCAGGGACAGGGAACCCACACTGAAGCTTTCTTT. It specifies CASSQGQGTHTEAFF.